This T cell receptor beta chain is from a study of T cell changes during pregnancy in multiple sclerosis. The CDR3 length is 15 residues. The V end was cut by 3 bases, the J end by 2 bases, with 11 bases between. CDR1 is SGHNT and CDR2 is YYREEE in the germline V gene (reference sequence). Sequencing was performed with immunoSEQ multiplex PCR; in TCRdb, only in-frame clones are kept and a portion is missing. The profile shows 35,000 to 40,000 clones, approximately 88% of them singletons. This TCR was sampled from a female donor with multiple sclerosis, enrolled in a pregnancy study. This rearrangement joins TRBV5-4 to TRBJ1-4; D remains unclear. The material sequenced was CD4+ T cells from peripheral blood mononuclear cells, taken before pregnancy. The CDR3, as DNA: TGTGCCAGCAGCTCGGCCGCGGAGACTAATGAAAAACTGTTTTTT. This codes for CASSSAAETNEKLFF.